Listed below are T cell receptor beta chains from one sample, sequenced in a study of Graves' ophthalmopathy and Graves' hyperthyroidism. TCRdb redid the calling of the multiplex PCR reads with MiXCR, one entry per CDR3 protein. The repertoire has 600,000 to 700,000 distinct CDR3 sequences, approximately 39% of them found once; the top ten carry under 3.5%. Sample: peripheral blood. These receptors were collected from an adult man with Graves' ophthalmopathy. Both conserved end residues are part of each CDR3. The order of the fields is J gene, V gene, clone size, D gene, CDR3 DNA, CDR3 protein. A D gene is named only where the DNA matches it firmly. Clone size is given for some rows only: seen once, a few or many times, or a class if the clone is expanded.

j_call: TRBJ1-3; v_call: TRBV12-3/TRBV12-4; clone_size: .; d_call: .; cdr3_nt: TGTGCCAGCAGCCGACCGGACAGAGAGGGCCCTGGAAACACCATATATTTT; cdr3_aa: CASSRPDREGPGNTIYF
j_call: TRBJ2-7; v_call: TRBV19; clone_size: many; d_call: TRBD1; cdr3_nt: TGTGCCAGTACCCCCCGGGACAGGGGGCTCCACGAGCAGTACTTC; cdr3_aa: CASTPRDRGLHEQYF
j_call: TRBJ1-2; v_call: TRBV5-1; clone_size: many; d_call: .; cdr3_nt: TGCGCCAGCAGCTTGCAGTTAACGGGCAGTTCTGATGGCTACACCTTC; cdr3_aa: CASSLQLTGSSDGYTF
j_call: TRBJ2-2; v_call: TRBV7-9; clone_size: many; d_call: TRBD1; cdr3_nt: TGTGCCAGCAGCCAGTTGGGACAGGGGTCCGGGGAGCTGTTTTTT; cdr3_aa: CASSQLGQGSGELFF
j_call: TRBJ2-2; v_call: TRBV9; clone_size: many; d_call: TRBD1; cdr3_nt: TGTGCCAGCACCAGGGGGACGCCAAAGGGCGGGGAGCTGTTTTTT; cdr3_aa: CASTRGTPKGGELFF
j_call: TRBJ2-7; v_call: TRBV10-3; clone_size: many; d_call: .; cdr3_nt: TGTGCCATCAGTGAGTCGGTCCAGCAGCAGTACTTC; cdr3_aa: CAISESVQQQYF
j_call: TRBJ2-7; v_call: TRBV7-3; clone_size: .; d_call: .; cdr3_nt: TGTGCCAGCAGCTTAGGTGGGGGCCCCGTTTACTTC; cdr3_aa: CASSLGGGPVYF
j_call: TRBJ1-1; v_call: TRBV5-6; clone_size: .; d_call: .; cdr3_nt: TGTGCCAGCAGCCCACGGCCGGGAGGGGCTGCTGAAGCTTTCTTT; cdr3_aa: CASSPRPGGAAEAFF
j_call: TRBJ1-4; v_call: TRBV12-3/TRBV12-4; clone_size: .; d_call: TRBD1; cdr3_nt: TGTGCCAGCAGTCCCCGGGACAGGGACTATGAAAAACTGTTTTTT; cdr3_aa: CASSPRDRDYEKLFF
j_call: TRBJ2-5; v_call: TRBV20-1; clone_size: .; d_call: TRBD2; cdr3_nt: TGCAGTGCTAGAGATCGGCTAGCGGGGGGCCAAGAGACCCAGTACTTC; cdr3_aa: CSARDRLAGGQETQYF
j_call: TRBJ1-2; v_call: TRBV7-8; clone_size: many; d_call: .; cdr3_nt: TGTGCCAGCAGCTTAGTTCCAGGATATGGCTACACCTTC; cdr3_aa: CASSLVPGYGYTF
j_call: TRBJ2-7; v_call: TRBV4-1; clone_size: .; d_call: TRBD2; cdr3_nt: TGCGCCAGCAGCCAAGTACTAGCGGGGGATTCCTACGAGCAGTACTTC; cdr3_aa: CASSQVLAGDSYEQYF
j_call: TRBJ1-2; v_call: TRBV5-6; clone_size: .; d_call: TRBD1; cdr3_nt: TGTGCCAGCAGCGCCCAGGGGGTCTCGTATGGCTACACCTTC; cdr3_aa: CASSAQGVSYGYTF
j_call: TRBJ1-1; v_call: TRBV9; clone_size: many; d_call: .; cdr3_nt: TGTGCCAGCAGCGAGGACAGTAACACTGAAGCTTTCTTT; cdr3_aa: CASSEDSNTEAFF
j_call: TRBJ1-5; v_call: TRBV10-3; clone_size: .; d_call: .; cdr3_nt: TGTGCCAGCAGTGAAGCATTTCATGGGTATCAGCCCCAGCATTTT; cdr3_aa: CASSEAFHGYQPQHF
j_call: TRBJ1-5; v_call: TRBV15; clone_size: many; d_call: .; cdr3_nt: TGTGCCACCAGCAGAGATTGGCGTGGGCATCAGCCCCAGCATTTT; cdr3_aa: CATSRDWRGHQPQHF
j_call: TRBJ1-4; v_call: TRBV7-2; clone_size: .; d_call: .; cdr3_nt: TGTGCCAGCAGCTTAGTCAGGGGCCGCAATGAAAAACTGTTTTTT; cdr3_aa: CASSLVRGRNEKLFF
j_call: TRBJ1-5; v_call: TRBV4-1; clone_size: .; d_call: .; cdr3_nt: TGCGCCAGCAGCCAAGGAAGAGGCGAGAGCAATCAGCCCCAGCATTTT; cdr3_aa: CASSQGRGESNQPQHF
j_call: TRBJ2-5; v_call: TRBV20-1; clone_size: few; d_call: TRBD2; cdr3_nt: TGCAGTGCTAGAGACCCTTCTGGGCTAGCGGGAGCGGGAGGGCAAGAGACCCAGTACTTC; cdr3_aa: CSARDPSGLAGAGGQETQYF
j_call: TRBJ2-5; v_call: TRBV7-8; clone_size: many; d_call: TRBD2; cdr3_nt: TGTGCCAGCAGCCGTAGCGGGGGGGCTATCCAAGAGACCCAGTACTTC; cdr3_aa: CASSRSGGAIQETQYF
j_call: TRBJ2-7; v_call: TRBV3-1; clone_size: .; d_call: TRBD2; cdr3_nt: TGTGCCAGCAGCGCAACTAGCGCAACCTACGAGCAGTACTTC; cdr3_aa: CASSATSATYEQYF
j_call: TRBJ2-2; v_call: TRBV19; clone_size: .; d_call: .; cdr3_nt: TGTGTCAGTAGCGGATATTCAGGGGAGGTGGACACCGGGGAGCTGTTTTTT; cdr3_aa: CVSSGYSGEVDTGELFF
j_call: TRBJ2-6; v_call: TRBV9; clone_size: many; d_call: .; cdr3_nt: TGTGCCAGCAGCGGACTTGGCTCTGGGGCCAACGTCCTGACTTTC; cdr3_aa: CASSGLGSGANVLTF
j_call: TRBJ1-1; v_call: TRBV12-3/TRBV12-4; clone_size: many; d_call: .; cdr3_nt: TGTGCCAGCAGCCCCCGGACAGCTATGAACACTGAAGCTTTCTTT; cdr3_aa: CASSPRTAMNTEAFF
j_call: TRBJ2-7; v_call: TRBV7-9; clone_size: many; d_call: .; cdr3_nt: TGTGCCAGCAGCCCATTCCCTAACTACGAGCAGTACTTC; cdr3_aa: CASSPFPNYEQYF
j_call: TRBJ2-7; v_call: TRBV20-1; clone_size: .; d_call: TRBD2; cdr3_nt: TGCAGTGCTAGAGATCTCCGGACTAGCCCCTACGAGCAGTACTTC; cdr3_aa: CSARDLRTSPYEQYF
j_call: TRBJ1-2; v_call: TRBV9; clone_size: many; d_call: .; cdr3_nt: TGTGCCAGCAGCGTAGCGTCGCAGGGTGTGGATGGCTACACCTTC; cdr3_aa: CASSVASQGVDGYTF
j_call: TRBJ1-2; v_call: TRBV29-1; clone_size: .; d_call: TRBD1; cdr3_nt: TGCAGCCAAGGGACAGCGGGTGGCTACACCTTC; cdr3_aa: CSQGTAGGYTF
j_call: TRBJ2-7; v_call: TRBV19; clone_size: few; d_call: .; cdr3_nt: TGTGCCAGCTCACCACTTCGACGGTTCTACGAGCAGTACTTC; cdr3_aa: CASSPLRRFYEQYF
j_call: TRBJ1-1; v_call: TRBV25-1; clone_size: .; d_call: .; cdr3_nt: TGTGCCAGCAGTGAAAACCCCGGGGGTGGCACTGAAGCTTTCTTT; cdr3_aa: CASSENPGGGTEAFF
j_call: TRBJ1-1; v_call: TRBV11-2; clone_size: .; d_call: .; cdr3_nt: TGTGCCAGCAGCCTCGACACATCCACTGAAGCTTTCTTT; cdr3_aa: CASSLDTSTEAFF
j_call: TRBJ2-7; v_call: TRBV5-8; clone_size: .; d_call: .; cdr3_nt: TGTGCCAGCAGCTTGCCAGTGGCCTACGAGCAGTACTTC; cdr3_aa: CASSLPVAYEQYF
j_call: TRBJ2-6; v_call: TRBV29-1; clone_size: once; d_call: TRBD2; cdr3_nt: TGCAGCGCGTGGGGAACCACCGGGACTAACTATGGGGCCAACGTCCTGACTTTC; cdr3_aa: CSAWGTTGTNYGANVLTF
j_call: TRBJ2-6; v_call: TRBV6-5; clone_size: .; d_call: TRBD1; cdr3_nt: TGTGCCAGCAGTCGACAGGGGTCGAACCTCTCTGGGGCCAACGTCCTGACTTTC; cdr3_aa: CASSRQGSNLSGANVLTF
j_call: TRBJ2-7; v_call: TRBV29-1; clone_size: many; d_call: .; cdr3_nt: TGCAGCGTTGATGGGGCAGGGGGAGGACACGAGCAGTACTTC; cdr3_aa: CSVDGAGGGHEQYF
j_call: TRBJ1-2; v_call: TRBV12-3/TRBV12-4; clone_size: .; d_call: .; cdr3_nt: TGTGCCAGCAGTTTAGGGCACGATGGCTACACCTTC; cdr3_aa: CASSLGHDGYTF
j_call: TRBJ1-1; v_call: TRBV19; clone_size: many; d_call: .; cdr3_nt: TGTGCCAGTAGTATCAGGGCTATGAACACTGAAGCTTTCTTT; cdr3_aa: CASSIRAMNTEAFF
j_call: TRBJ1-2; v_call: TRBV10-3; clone_size: .; d_call: .; cdr3_nt: TGTGCCAGCAGTTACTCCCGACAGAACTATGGCTACACCTTC; cdr3_aa: CASSYSRQNYGYTF
j_call: TRBJ1-5; v_call: TRBV2; clone_size: .; d_call: .; cdr3_nt: TGTACCAGCAGAGCGACAGGCTACAATCAGCCCCAGCATTTT; cdr3_aa: CTSRATGYNQPQHF
j_call: TRBJ2-2; v_call: TRBV29-1; clone_size: many; d_call: .; cdr3_nt: TGCAGCGTTGTACTAGGAGGTGGTACCGGGGAGCTGTTTTTT; cdr3_aa: CSVVLGGGTGELFF
j_call: TRBJ1-1; v_call: TRBV10-3; clone_size: .; d_call: .; cdr3_nt: TGTGCCATCAGTGATATGGGTCTGAACACTGAAGCTTTCTTT; cdr3_aa: CAISDMGLNTEAFF
j_call: TRBJ2-1; v_call: TRBV29-1; clone_size: .; d_call: TRBD2; cdr3_nt: TGCAGCGCCACGACTAGCGGGGGTTACAATGAGCAGTTCTTC; cdr3_aa: CSATTSGGYNEQFF
j_call: TRBJ2-5; v_call: TRBV2; clone_size: .; d_call: TRBD1; cdr3_nt: TGTGCCAGCGTTGAGGACAGGCAAGAGACCCAGTACTTC; cdr3_aa: CASVEDRQETQYF
j_call: TRBJ2-5; v_call: TRBV7-4; clone_size: .; d_call: .; cdr3_nt: TGTGCCAGCAGCCCGGTTACCCGCCTCTCCTACGAGACCCAGTACTTC; cdr3_aa: CASSPVTRLSYETQYF
j_call: TRBJ2-7; v_call: TRBV2; clone_size: many; d_call: .; cdr3_nt: TGTGCCAGTTCAAAAATCTCCTACGAGCAGTACTTC; cdr3_aa: CASSKISYEQYF
j_call: TRBJ1-6; v_call: TRBV6-1; clone_size: many; d_call: .; cdr3_nt: TGTGCCAGCAGTGAAAGGTCACCCCTCCACTTT; cdr3_aa: CASSERSPLHF
j_call: TRBJ1-1; v_call: TRBV15; clone_size: many; d_call: .; cdr3_nt: TGTGCCACCAGCAGAGATCGGGGGGAGAGGGCGTCCACTGAAGCTTTCTTT; cdr3_aa: CATSRDRGERASTEAFF
j_call: TRBJ2-3; v_call: TRBV10-3; clone_size: .; d_call: TRBD2; cdr3_nt: TGTGCCATCAGTGAAGCTAGCGGGGGCACAGATACGCAGTATTTT; cdr3_aa: CAISEASGGTDTQYF
j_call: TRBJ2-5; v_call: TRBV15; clone_size: many; d_call: .; cdr3_nt: TGTGCCACCAGCCGCGGGACGGCGTCGGGGACCCAGTACTTC; cdr3_aa: CATSRGTASGTQYF
j_call: TRBJ1-4; v_call: TRBV2; clone_size: .; d_call: .; cdr3_nt: TGTGCCAGCAGGCGGACCGCTAGTAGCCGAAAACTGTTTTTT; cdr3_aa: CASRRTASSRKLFF
j_call: TRBJ2-5; v_call: TRBV7-7; clone_size: once; d_call: .; cdr3_nt: TGTGCCAGCAGCTTAGAGATCGGGTTGCGGCAAGAGACCCAGTACTTC; cdr3_aa: CASSLEIGLRQETQYF
j_call: TRBJ1-2; v_call: TRBV5-1; clone_size: .; d_call: .; cdr3_nt: TGCGCCAGCAGCCAGGGGACTCTTCTACACTCTAACTATGGCTACACCTTC; cdr3_aa: CASSQGTLLHSNYGYTF
j_call: TRBJ1-2; v_call: TRBV7-9; clone_size: .; d_call: .; cdr3_nt: TGTGCCAGCAGCTTAGCGCGTGGTTACACCTTC; cdr3_aa: CASSLARGYTF
j_call: TRBJ2-7; v_call: TRBV7-2; clone_size: many; d_call: .; cdr3_nt: TGTGCCAGCAGCTTAGACGGGGCGGGGGCCCCCTACGAGCAGTACTTC; cdr3_aa: CASSLDGAGAPYEQYF
j_call: TRBJ1-1; v_call: TRBV19; clone_size: .; d_call: TRBD1; cdr3_nt: TGTGCCAGTAGTGTAGTCAAAGGGAGGGGGCGACGGAACACTGAAGCTTTCTTT; cdr3_aa: CASSVVKGRGRRNTEAFF
j_call: TRBJ2-1; v_call: TRBV2; clone_size: .; d_call: .; cdr3_nt: TGTGCCAGCAGTGAACAGGGTCACAATGAGCAGTTCTTC; cdr3_aa: CASSEQGHNEQFF